This T cell receptor (beta chain) was identified during a study of long-term antiretroviral therapy in people with HIV. V lost 0 bases and J lost 1, with 6 bases in between. From germline, CDR1 is MNHNS and CDR2 SASEGT. This CDR3 spans 14 amino acids. It was version v3.0 of the immunoSEQ assay that was run at survey level. Profiled with immunoSEQ multiplex PCR; TCRdb holds only in-frame clones, not every one. Of around 30,000 clones listed, less than 90% are singletons. Sample: unsorted PBMCs, taken 0.4 years after starting antiretroviral therapy. The chain is built from TRBV6-1 and TRBJ1-1; D remains ambiguous. The TCR comes from a man between 18 and 29 years old with HIV. Here the CDR3 reads CASSEAATNTEAFF. The CDR3 DNA reads as TGTGCCAGCAGTGAAGCGGCAACGAACACTGAAGCTTTCTTT.